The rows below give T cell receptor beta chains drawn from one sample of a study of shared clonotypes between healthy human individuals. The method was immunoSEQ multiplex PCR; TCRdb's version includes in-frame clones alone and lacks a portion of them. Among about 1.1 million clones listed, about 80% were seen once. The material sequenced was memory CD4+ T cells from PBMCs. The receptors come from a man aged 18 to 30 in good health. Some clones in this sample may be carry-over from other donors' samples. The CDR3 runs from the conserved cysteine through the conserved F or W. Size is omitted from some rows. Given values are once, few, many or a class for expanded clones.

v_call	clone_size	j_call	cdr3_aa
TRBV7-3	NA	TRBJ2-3	CASSLWGEKSTQYF
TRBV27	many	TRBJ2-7	CASSLQVGGYEQYF
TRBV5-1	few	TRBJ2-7	CASSLEDSTYEQYF
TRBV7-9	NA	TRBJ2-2	CASSRIAGGANTGELFF
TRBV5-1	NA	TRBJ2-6	CASVAGAGGANVLTF
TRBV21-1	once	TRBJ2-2	CASGGLGLHGELFF
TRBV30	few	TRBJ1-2	CASNSRLRRGYTF
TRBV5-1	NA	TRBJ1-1	CASSSLGTNTEAFF
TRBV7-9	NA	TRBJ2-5	CASSLSSGIKETQYF
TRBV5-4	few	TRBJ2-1	CASSTTSGNNEQFF
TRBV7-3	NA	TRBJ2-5	CASSRHNQETQYF
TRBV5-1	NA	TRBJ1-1	CASSLRQTNTEAFF
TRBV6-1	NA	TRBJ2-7	CASSEQAFSYEQYF
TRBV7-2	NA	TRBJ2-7	CASSLNGRYEQYF
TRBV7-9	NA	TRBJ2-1	CASSPILTYNEQFF